These 17 T cell receptor beta chains originate from one sample sequenced in a study of blood T cell repertoires in COVID-19. The method was immunoSEQ multiplex PCR; TCRdb's version includes in-frame clones alone and lacks a portion of them. The profile covers about 200,000 clones, with about 88% appearing a single time and roughly a sixth taken by the ten largest. The sample comprised peripheral blood. The receptors come from a man aged 50-59 years with COVID-19, enrolled during active disease.

The DNA for the CDR3 is TGCGCCAGCAGCCAAAATACAGGGGAGAACAGTAAAGCTTTCTTT. This sequence encodes CASSQNTGENSKAFF. This chain uses TRBV5-1 with TRBJ1-1, with 7 bases fitting TRBD1. CDR3 length equals 15 residues. J gave up 9 bases and V 4 bases, and 15 bases lay outside the gene matches. Germline V gene sequence: CDR1 SGHRS, CDR2 YFSETQ.

This chain connects TRBV6-6 to TRBJ2-2; weak D call: TRBD1 (6 bases). The germline V gene has CDR1 MNHNY and CDR2 SVGAGI (reference sequence). V gave up 0 bases and J gave up 2 bases, with 10 bases separating them. The CDR3 has 16 residues. DNA of the CDR3: TGTGCCAGCAGTTACTCGACAGGTCTTAACACCGGGGAGCTGTTTTTT. This encodes CASSYSTGLNTGELFF.

This chain links TRBV28 with TRBJ2-2, with 9 bases that match TRBD2. The CDR3 length is 15 residues. CDR1 is MDHEN, CDR2 SYDVKM, per germline. V lost 8 bases, J lost 4 bases, and 8 bases stayed unmatched. Here the CDR3 reads CASFSSGGPTGELFF. The CDR3 DNA sequence: TGTGCCAGCTTTTCCAGCGGGGGGCCCACCGGGGAGCTGTTTTTT.

A remark on this clone: This sample also contains other DNA sequences that code for the same CDR3. The chain uses TRBV19 and TRBJ1-1, with TRBD1 matching over 8 bases. The CDR3 is 13 residues long. The germline CDR1 and CDR2 sequences are LNHDA and SQIVND (reference sequence). V lost 7 bases to trimming and J lost 1 base; unmatched junction nucleotides: 2. Here the CDR3 reads CASNRGRNTEAFF. CDR3 sequence (DNA): TGTGCCAGTAACAGGGGGAGGAACACTGAAGCTTTCTTT.

The chain combines TRBV5-1 with TRBJ2-2, with D tentatively TRBD1 (5 bases). Germline V gene sequence: CDR1 SGHRS, CDR2 YFSETQ. V gave up 3 bases and J gave up 0 bases, with 9 bases separating them. This CDR3 region has 15 residues. The CDR3 DNA reads as TGCGCCAGCAGCTCGGACACGGCGAACACCGGGGAGCTGTTTTTT. This encodes CASSSDTANTGELFF.

This chain uses TRBV7-9 with TRBJ2-5; 7 positions match TRBD1. The germline V gene encodes CDR1 SEHNR and CDR2 FQNEAQ (reference sequence). With 4 bases clipped from V and 6 bases from J, the junction kept 11 bases outside the gene matches. CDR3 length equals 15 residues. CDR3 region: CASSSGQAMEKTQYF. The CDR3, as DNA: TGTGCCAGCAGCTCCGGACAGGCGATGGAGAAGACCCAGTACTTC.

This clone was detected once. V usage is TRBV10-1 and J usage is TRBJ2-7, with TRBD1 matching 12 bases. There are 16 residues in the CDR3. Germline V gene data show CDR1 as WNHNN and CDR2 as SYGVQD (reference sequence). With V trimmed by 0 bases and J by 6 bases, 6 bases remained unmatched. DNA of the CDR3: TGCGCCAGCAGTGAGTCGGGGGGACAGGGGGCTGGCGAGCAGTACTTC. Translated: CASSESGGQGAGEQYF.

The genes are TRBV7-2 and TRBJ1-2; tentative D call: TRBD1 (6 bases). Trimming took off 5 bases at V and 4 bases at J, with 17 bases between the two ends. The CDR3 length is 15 residues. Germline assignment: CDR1 SGHTA and CDR2 FQGNSA. The CDR3 here is CASSQGTSVTYGYTF. The DNA of the CDR3 is TGTGCCAGCAGCCAGGGGACGTCGGTGACCTATGGCTACACCTTC.

The chain has TRBV7-2 and TRBJ1-3, with D possibly being TRBD1 (6 bases). There are 16 residues in the CDR3. Germline V gene data show CDR1 as SGHTA and CDR2 as FQGNSA. The V end lost 5 bases, the J end lost 2 bases, and 16 bases lay between the germline ends. The CDR3 reads CASSPGQRSPGNTIYF. Written as DNA, the CDR3 is TGTGCCAGCAGCCCCGGACAGAGGAGCCCTGGAAACACCATATATTTT.

This sequence joins TRBV15 and TRBJ1-5, with D perhaps TRBD1 (5 bases). Between the trimmed V and J ends, which lost 0 bases and 5 bases, there was a span of 14 bases. Germline-derived CDR1 and CDR2 are LNHNV and YYDKDF (reference sequence). The CDR3 contains 16 residues. The DNA of the CDR3 is TGTGCCACCAGCAGAGATGAGAACAGGCAATATCAGCCCCAGCATTTT. It specifies CATSRDENRQYQPQHF.

The chain links TRBV10-3 to TRBJ2-7; 9 positions match TRBD1. The CDR3 runs 13 residues. CDR1 and CDR2 from the germline V gene are ENHRY and SYGVKD. V dropped 6 bases and J dropped 4; count of bases not matched to a gene: 4. CDR3: CAIRGQGIYEQYF. CDR3 DNA: TGTGCCATCAGAGGACAGGGGATTTACGAGCAGTACTTC.

The chain couples TRBV6-5 to TRBJ1-2, with TRBD1 identical over 8 bases. CDR1 and CDR2 (germline): MNHEY, SVGAGI. After removal of 6 bases from V and 8 bases from J, the junction contained 8 bases not matched to a gene. The CDR3 runs to 13 residues. The CDR3 DNA is TGTGCCAGCAGGCGGCAGGGGGCTCGGGGCTACACCTTC. Residues: CASRRQGARGYTF.

The gene calls are TRBV7-6 and TRBJ2-7, with 7 bases fitting TRBD2. This CDR3 region has 15 residues. The ends lost 5 bases at V and 2 bases at J; junction bases unmatched: 9. Germline V gene sequence: CDR1 SGHVS, CDR2 FNYEAQ. The CDR3 DNA sequence: TGTGCCAGCAGCAGAGACCGGGACTACCCCTACGAGCAGTACTTC. Protein: CASSRDRDYPYEQYF.

The V and J genes are TRBV6-2 or TRBV6-3 and TRBJ2-7; weak D call: TRBD1 (5 bases). The CDR3 contains 14 residues. With 2 bases removed from V and 5 bases from J, the gap between germline ends came to 13 bases. From germline, CDR1 is MNHEY and CDR2 SVGEGT. CDR3 loop: CASSYVAGNNEQYF. The CDR3 DNA reads as TGTGCCAGCAGTTACGTAGCAGGGAACAACGAGCAGTACTTC.

The chain couples TRBV3-1 (or the pseudogene TRBV3-2) to TRBJ2-7; D is perhaps TRBD2 (6 bases). Germline V gene sequence: CDR1 LGHDT, CDR2 YNNKEL (reference sequence). V dropped 4 bases and J dropped 3 bases, with 16 bases sitting between them. There are 15 residues in the CDR3. CDR3 sequence reads: CASSPLGGRLYEQYF. The CDR3 DNA reads TGTGCCAGCAGCCCCCTAGGAGGGAGACTCTACGAGCAGTACTTC.

This chain uses TRBV5-1 with TRBJ2-7, with 12 bases matching TRBD2. The CDR3 is 17 amino acids. The V and J ends lost 5 bases and 6 bases, in that order; junction bases with no gene match: 15. Per germline, CDR1 SGHRS and CDR2 YFSETQ. The CDR3 region has the DNA TGCGCCAGCAGACGACTAGCGGGGGACCTCGTACGGCTCGAGCAGTACTTC. This encodes CASRRLAGDLVRLEQYF.

The J gene is TRBJ2-5, the V gene TRBV11-2; possible D gene TRBD1, 6 bases. The CDR3 loop spans 15 amino acids. CDR1 SGHAT and CDR2 FQNNGV come from the germline V gene. V lost 2 bases to trimming and J lost 6 bases, with 16 bases between them. CDR3 sequence: CASSLNTGQQKTQYF. CDR3 nucleotides: TGTGCCAGCAGCTTAAACACGGGACAACAAAAGACCCAGTACTTC.